These 8 T cell receptor beta chains share one sample of origin, sequenced in a study of cytomegalovirus exposure and HLA in healthy donors. The PCR ran on 60 Vbeta and 13 Jbeta primers. The assay was immunoSEQ multiplex PCR, and TCRdb's table has in-frame clones only and misses some. This table holds more than 50,000 clones, approximately 82% found once. The sequencing sample was made of PBMCs. These receptors were taken from a woman aged 40-49 years in good health and CMV-seropositive.

The chain combines TRBV18 with TRBJ2-7; the D is unclear. The CDR3 sequence is 13 residues long. Germline V gene sequence: CDR1 KGHSH, CDR2 LQKENI. The ends were cut back, 3 bases at V and 6 bases at J, with 12 bases in the middle. CDR3 residues: CASSPPGASEQYF. CDR3 nucleotide sequence: TGTGCCAGCTCACCTCCCGGAGCGAGCGAGCAGTACTTC.

This chain links TRBV7-2 with TRBJ2-7; 7 bases line up with TRBD1. Per germline, CDR1 SGHTA and CDR2 FQGNSA. J was trimmed by 12 bases and V by 1 base; bases with no gene match: 12. CDR3 length equals 14 residues. CDR3 in amino acids: CASSLERTGLLRYF. The CDR3 nucleotides read TGTGCCAGCAGCTTAGAACGGACAGGACTCCTAAGGTACTTC.

This clone appeared once. The chain has TRBV18 and TRBJ1-4, with D possibly matching TRBD1 (5 bases). This CDR3 contains 15 residues. Trimming removed 1 base from V and 7 bases from J, with 13 bases in between. Germline lookup yields CDR1 KGHSH and CDR2 LQKENI. In nucleotides, the CDR3 is TGTGCCAGCTCACCACGGGGCCTCGATAGTGAAAAACTGTTTTTT. Translating it yields CASSPRGLDSEKLFF.

V and J are TRBV30 and TRBJ2-1; 10 bases align to TRBD2. The CDR3 has 17 residues. Germline V lookup: CDR1 GTSNPN, CDR2 SVGIG (reference sequence). After removal of 0 bases from V and 4 bases from J, the junction contained 9 bases not matched to a gene. The CDR3 region is CAWSVSGGPSRYNEQFF. DNA for the CDR3: TGTGCCTGGAGTGTTAGCGGGGGGCCTTCTAGATACAATGAGCAGTTCTTC.

CDR3 in amino acids: CASSYSASGATDTQYF. CDR3 sequence (DNA): TGTGCCAGCAGTTACTCGGCTAGCGGTGCCACAGATACGCAGTATTTT. The chain has TRBV6-5 and TRBJ2-3; 7 bases are a match to TRBD2. The V gene's germline CDR1 is MNHEY and CDR2 SVGAGI. The CDR3 runs 16 residues. V was pared by 0 bases and J by 2 bases, with 5 bases of the junction left unmatched.

The rearrangement joins TRBV19 to TRBJ2-1; D gene uncertain. The V and J ends lost 1 base and 3 bases respectively, with 10 bases between them. This CDR3 comprises 15 residues. Germline V gene data show CDR1 as LNHDA and CDR2 as SQIVND (reference sequence). For the CDR3, the DNA is TGTGCCAGTAGTATAGGGTCAGGTTTCTACAATGAGCAGTTCTTC. Protein: CASSIGSGFYNEQFF.

CDR3 in DNA: TGTGCCAGCGTGAGCGGGGCTAGCACAGATACGCAGTATTTT. Amino acids: CASVSGASTDTQYF. The chain has TRBV2 and TRBJ2-3; 7 positions match TRBD2. In germline, CDR1 is SNHLY, CDR2 FYNNEI. V lost 8 bases, J lost 0 bases, and 5 bases stayed unmatched. There are 14 residues in the CDR3.

The chain links TRBV6-5 to TRBJ2-2, with no clear D. The CDR3 spans 15 residues. Germline lookup yields CDR1 MNHEY and CDR2 SVGAGI. Trimming cost V 3 bases and J 4 bases, with 12 bases left between them. CDR3 sequence (DNA): TGTGCCAGCAGTTATGCCAGAGGCACCACCGGGGAGCTGTTTTTT. As protein: CASSYARGTTGELFF.